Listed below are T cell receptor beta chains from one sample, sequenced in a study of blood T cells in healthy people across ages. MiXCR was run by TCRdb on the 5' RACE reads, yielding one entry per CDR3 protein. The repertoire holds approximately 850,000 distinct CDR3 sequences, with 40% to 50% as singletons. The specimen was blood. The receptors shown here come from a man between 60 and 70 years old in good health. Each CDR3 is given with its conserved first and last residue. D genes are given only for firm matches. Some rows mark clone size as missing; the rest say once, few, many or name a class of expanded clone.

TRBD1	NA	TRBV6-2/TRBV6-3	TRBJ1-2	TGTGCCAGCGGGCCGGGACAGAGCACCTATTATGGCTACACCTTC	CASGPGQSTYYGYTF
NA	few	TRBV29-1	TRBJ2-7	TGCAGCGTCGGGAGCGGACCCTACGAGCAGTACTTC	CSVGSGPYEQYF
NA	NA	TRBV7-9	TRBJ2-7	TGTGCCAGCAGCGGGAAGGACATTTCCTACGAGCAGTACTTC	CASSGKDISYEQYF
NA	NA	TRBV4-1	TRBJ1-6	TGCGCCAGCAGCCAAGTAGGACGCCGGAATTCACCCCTCCACTTT	CASSQVGRRNSPLHF
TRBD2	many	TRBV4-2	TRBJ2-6	TGTGCCAGCAGCCAAGAGAAAGCGGGGGGGCCTTCTGGGGCCAACGTCCTGACTTTC	CASSQEKAGGPSGANVLTF
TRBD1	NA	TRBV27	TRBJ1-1	TGTGCCAGCAGTCATTCCCGACCGGGACAGGGTTTTGAAGCTTTCTTT	CASSHSRPGQGFEAFF
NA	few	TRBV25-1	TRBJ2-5	TGTGCCAGCAGTGGCGTAACCCAGTACTTC	CASSGVTQYF
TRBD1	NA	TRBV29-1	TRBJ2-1	TGCAGCGTGTACGGACAGGGGGCCTACAATGAGCAGTTCTTC	CSVYGQGAYNEQFF
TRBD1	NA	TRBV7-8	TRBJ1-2	TGTGCCAGCAGCTTGGACGGGACAGGCGGTGCGGTCTATGGCTACACCTTC	CASSLDGTGGAVYGYTF
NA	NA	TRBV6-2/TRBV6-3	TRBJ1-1	TGTGCCAGCAGTTCCCGTGTACAGGGCTTTGTTGAAGCTTTCTTT	CASSSRVQGFVEAFF
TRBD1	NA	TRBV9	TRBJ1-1	TGTGCCAGCAGCGTCCGGGACAGACCCCATGAAGCTTTCTTT	CASSVRDRPHEAFF
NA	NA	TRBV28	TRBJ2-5	TGTGCCGCGACGGCGGGTGGGGAGACCCAGTACTTC	CAATAGGETQYF
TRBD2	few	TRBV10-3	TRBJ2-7	TGTGCCATCAGCAACGGGACTAGCGGCTACGAGCAGTACTTC	CAISNGTSGYEQYF
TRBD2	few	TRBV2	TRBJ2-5	TGTGCCAGCAGCAGAGAGTCTAGCGGGGGACAAGAGACCCAGTACTTC	CASSRESSGGQETQYF
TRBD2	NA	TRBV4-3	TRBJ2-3	TGCGCCAGCAGCCAAGATCGGGGCGGGGGGGCCGTAGATACGCAGTATTTT	CASSQDRGGGAVDTQYF
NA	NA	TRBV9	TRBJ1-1	TGTGCCAGCAGCGGAGGCCAGCCGTACACTGAAGCTTTCTTT	CASSGGQPYTEAFF
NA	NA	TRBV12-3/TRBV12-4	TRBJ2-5	TGTGCCAGCAGGCGACAGGAATATGAGACCCAGTACTTC	CASRRQEYETQYF
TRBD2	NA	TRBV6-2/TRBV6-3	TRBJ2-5	TGTGCCAGCAGTTACCTAGCGGGGGGATTGAAGGAGACCCAGTACTTC	CASSYLAGGLKETQYF